This T cell receptor beta chain comes out of a study of CXCR3-negative and CXCR3-positive naive CD8 T cells. Study information: The libraries yielded about 135 million TRB reads, about 1.5 +/- 0.3 million each.

UMI labels and 5' RACE were used to prepare the TRB cDNA libraries. TCRdb reprocessed the 5' RACE reads, keeping one entry per CDR3 protein, no DNA. Its listing shows roughly 45,000 distinct CDR3 sequences. Per CD8+ T cell subset, triplicate sorts of fewer than 350,000 cells each were done. The clonotype was recovered from a human donor in good health. Some clones in this sample may be carry-over from other donors' samples. Sequencing was performed on naive CXCR3- CD8+ T cells from blood. Subset indicated: CD45RO-CCR7+CD27+CD95- naive CD8+ T cells lacking CXCR3 (TNR3-).

The CDR3 is CASSRGAGNTGELFF. The chain employs TRBV4-1 and TRBJ2-2; TCRdb's D call, TRBD1, is unchecked because there is no DNA. Looked up from germline, CDR1 is MGHRA and CDR2 is YSYEKL. The CDR3 length is 15 residues.